One sample yielded the 14 T cell receptor beta chains listed below, sequenced in a study of OX40 agonist ivuxolimab in advanced cancers. Only in-frame clones appear in the TCRdb table, and some are missing; sequencing was by immunoSEQ multiplex PCR. This sample has tens of thousands of clones, with around 92% found just once. The input for sequencing was CD4+ or CD8+ T cells sorted from blood, taken in a trial of the OX40 agonist ivuxolimab. The receptors here all came from an adult with an advanced solid tumor such as melanoma, head and neck, liver or kidney cancer.

The DNA of the CDR3 is TGTGCAAGGGACAGCCCCAGGAAGGTGAACACTGAAGCTTTCTTT. Encoded protein: CARDSPRKVNTEAFF. The rearrangement links TRBV12-2 to TRBJ1-1; the D call in the table, TRBD1, was not verified against the DNA. TRBV12-2 represents a pseudogene. CDR3 length: 15 amino acids.

This CDR3 is CASSPEQAYGYTF. CDR3 sequence (DNA): TGTGCCAGCAGCCCTGAACAGGCCTATGGCTACACCTTC. The rearrangement links TRBV11-2 to TRBJ1-2; perhaps TRBD1 as D (5 bases). Looked up from germline, CDR1 is SGHAT and CDR2 is FQNNGV. V dropped 5 bases and J dropped 4 bases, with 11 bases sitting between them. The CDR3 length is 13 residues.

The chain couples TRBV19 to TRBJ2-7, with 7 bases identical to TRBD1. Germline V CDR1 and CDR2: LNHDA, SQIVND (reference sequence). The CDR3 has 12 amino acids. The V segment lost 8 bases and the J segment 5 bases; nucleotides outside the gene matches: 6. In DNA, the CDR3 is TGTGCCAGTCGACAGGGAGTGAACGAGCAGTACTTC. Its translation: CASRQGVNEQYF.

This clone occurred once. The J gene is TRBJ1-3, the V gene TRBV4-1, with a weak D call TRBD1 (5 bases). This CDR3 contains 17 residues. CDR1 and CDR2 (germline): MGHRA, YSYEKL. V was trimmed by 1 base and J by 0 bases, leaving 13 bases between them. Here the CDR3 DNA reads TGCGCCAGCAGCCAAGTGACCGGGACGTCCTCTGGAAACACCATATATTTT. It specifies CASSQVTGTSSGNTIYF.

This chain links TRBV6-5 with TRBJ2-4, with 7 bases identical to TRBD1. Trimming cost V 4 bases and J 6 bases; bases outside gene matches: 12. The CDR3 has 16 amino acids. Germline-derived CDR1 and CDR2 are MNHEY and SVGAGI. The CDR3 DNA reads as TGTGCCAGCAGTTTCAACTCGGAACACAGGGGAAACATTCAGTACTTC. Translated, it gives CASSFNSEHRGNIQYF.

Notes on this clone: Other DNA sequences in this sample translate to the same CDR3. The V call is TRBV5-6, the J call TRBJ2-7; 10 nucleotides agree with TRBD1. Per germline, CDR1 SGHDT and CDR2 YYEEEE. This CDR3 has 14 residues. Trimming at V came to 0 bases and at J to 4 bases, leaving 1 base not matched to a gene. The CDR3, as DNA: TGTGCCAGCAGCTTGGGGACAGGGGGTTACGAGCAGTACTTC. Translation: CASSLGTGGYEQYF.

This rearrangement joins TRBV9 to TRBJ1-2; maybe TRBD1 (6 bases). Germline CDR1 is SGDLS and CDR2 is YYNGEE. The ends were cut back, 3 bases at V and 8 bases at J, with 20 bases in the middle. The CDR3 consists of 15 residues. CDR3 region: CASSALRDTPTGYTF. Here the CDR3 DNA reads TGTGCCAGCAGCGCACTCCGGGACACCCCAACAGGCTACACCTTC.

J is TRBJ1-5 and V is TRBV21-1. TRBV21-1 is deemed a pseudogene. The CDR3 is 15 amino acids. The chain's CDR3 is CASSNWGDSNQPQHF. The CDR3 coding sequence is TGTGCCAGCAGCAATTGGGGGGATAGCAATCAGCCCCAGCATTTT.

V gene TRBV5-6 combines with J gene TRBJ1-4, with TRBD1 matching over 7 bases. The CDR3 runs to 15 residues. The ends lost 0 bases at V and 7 bases at J; junction bases unmatched: 6. CDR1 is SGHDT, CDR2 YYEEEE, per germline. CDR3 DNA sequence: TGTGCCAGCAGCTTGGCCGAGACAGGGACTGAAAAACTGTTTTTT. This translates into CASSLAETGTEKLFF.

CDR3 region: CASSLHGLDREVTDTQYF. CDR3 DNA sequence: TGTGCCAGCAGCTTACACGGCCTGGACAGGGAGGTGACAGATACGCAGTATTTT. V usage is TRBV7-9 and J usage is TRBJ2-3; 8 bases align to TRBD1. Per germline, CDR1 SEHNR and CDR2 FQNEAQ (reference sequence). The CDR3 totals 18 residues. The ends lost 2 bases at V and 3 bases at J; junction bases unmatched: 13.

The chain recombines TRBV5-4 with TRBJ2-5, with 9 bases matching TRBD1. In germline, CDR1 is SGHNT, CDR2 YYREEE (reference sequence). The CDR3 spans 15 residues. The trim removed 1 base at V and 1 base at J, leaving 2 bases unmatched. CDR3 sequence: CASSLPQGAQETQYF. The CDR3 DNA reads as TGTGCCAGCAGCTTGCCACAGGGGGCCCAAGAGACCCAGTACTTC. Together with reference TRBV5-4 and TRBJ2-5, the CDR3 gives the full variable domain: ETGVTQSPTHLIKTRGQQVTLRCSSQSGHNTVSWYQQALGQGPQFIFQYYREEENGRGNFPPRFSGLQFPNYSSELNVNALELDDSALYLCASSLPQGAQETQYFGPGTRLLVL.

The chain employs TRBV29-1 and TRBJ2-5; 8 bases match TRBD1. CDR3 length: 12 amino acids. CDR1 and CDR2 from the germline V gene are SQVTM and ANQGSEA. With 5 bases clipped from V and 4 bases from J, the junction kept 3 bases outside the gene matches. The CDR3 reads CSVKDRVETQYF. CDR3 DNA: TGCAGCGTTAAGGACAGGGTAGAGACCCAGTACTTC. The whole variable domain, remainder taken from reference TRBV29-1 and TRBJ2-5, is SAVISQKPSRDICQRGTSLTIQCQVDSQVTMMFWYRQQPGQSLTLIATANQGSEATYESGFVIDKFPISRPNLTFSTLTVSNMSPEDSSIYLCSVKDRVETQYFGPGTRLLVL.

The chain joins TRBV13 to TRBJ2-3; 7 nucleotides match TRBD2. The CDR3 totals 15 residues. CDR1 is PRHDT and CDR2 is FYEKMQ in the germline V gene (reference sequence). The trim removed 5 bases at V and 5 bases at J, leaving 10 bases unmatched. As DNA, the CDR3 is TGTGCCAGCAGCCCCCGGGGCGGGGGAGAAGATACGCAGTATTTT. As protein: CASSPRGGGEDTQYF.

The rearrangement uses TRBV2 and TRBJ1-5; perhaps TRBD1 as D (5 bases). The germline gives CDR1 SNHLY, CDR2 FYNNEI. V was cut by 3 bases and J by 9 bases, with 12 bases left in between. The CDR3 sequence is 13 residues long. The CDR3 nucleotides read TGTGCCAGCAGTGACGGCAGGGCGCGGCCCCAGCATTTT. Protein: CASSDGRARPQHF.